Following are 29 T cell receptor beta chains from one sample sequenced in a study of blood T cell repertoires in COVID-19. Using immunoSEQ multiplex PCR, the repertoire was profiled, and TCRdb retains in-frame clones only, with some absent. The sample includes under 400,000 clones, about 86% of them seen just once. What was sequenced was PBMCs or T cells enriched from blood (not recorded which). The receptors were gathered from a middle-aged woman with acute COVID-19.

This chain links TRBV7-9 with TRBJ1-3; D is ambiguous. The CDR3 sequence is 14 residues long. V dropped 5 bases and J dropped 0 bases, with 8 bases sitting between them. Per the germline V gene, CDR1 is SEHNR and CDR2 is FQNEAQ (reference sequence). The CDR3 bases are TGTGCCAGCAGCCCTGAGAACTCTGGAAACACCATATATTTT. This translates into CASSPENSGNTIYF. Full variable domain (rest looked up from reference TRBV7-9 and TRBJ1-3): DTGVSQNPRHKITKRGQNVTFRCDPISEHNRLYWYRQTLGQGPEFLTYFQNEAQLEKSRLLSDRFSAERPKGSFSTLEIQRTEQGDSAMYLCASSPENSGNTIYFGEGSWLTVV.

The CDR3 DNA follows: TGCGCCAGCAGCTTGGATGAGGGGACAGGGCAAAAACTGTTTTTT. This codes for CASSLDEGTGQKLFF. This chain links TRBV5-1 with TRBJ1-4; 9 nucleotides align to TRBD1. V lost 0 bases and J lost 9; bases outside the gene matches: 6. CDR1 is SGHRS, CDR2 YFSETQ, per germline. This CDR3 is 15 amino acids long.

This CDR3 is CASSLAHLQGKNIQYF. The CDR3 bases are TGTGCCAGCAGCTTAGCGCATTTACAGGGCAAAAACATTCAGTACTTC. V is TRBV7-2 and J is TRBJ2-4; weak D call: TRBD1 (6 bases). The CDR3 is 16 amino acids. The V end lost 0 bases, the J end lost 3 bases, and 12 bases lay between the germline ends. Germline V gene data show CDR1 as SGHTA and CDR2 as FQGNSA.

This clone has only one observation. The chain has TRBV5-4 and TRBJ2-5; TRBD1 agrees at 7 bases. In germline, CDR1 is SGHNT, CDR2 YYREEE (reference sequence). The CDR3 consists of 13 residues. The trim removed 3 bases at V and 4 bases at J, leaving 3 bases unmatched. CDR3 coding DNA: TGTGCCAGCAGCTACAGGGGCACAGAGACCCAGTACTTC. This sequence encodes CASSYRGTETQYF.

This clone was seen once. The rearrangement joins TRBV9 to TRBJ2-3, with 13 bases fitting TRBD2. Germline V lookup: CDR1 SGDLS, CDR2 YYNGEE. V shed 4 bases, J shed 7 bases, and the junction held 6 bases outside the gene matches. CDR3 length: 15 residues. This CDR3 reads CASSYGLAGANTQYF. The DNA of the CDR3 is TGTGCCAGCAGCTACGGACTAGCGGGGGCTAATACGCAGTATTTT. The complete variable domain, with remaining parts taken from reference TRBV9 and TRBJ2-3, reads DSGVTQTPKHLITATGQRVTLRCSPRSGDLSVYWYQQSLDQGLQFLIQYYNGEERAKGNILERFSAQQFPDLHSELNLSSLELGDSALYFCASSYGLAGANTQYFGPGTRLTVL.

V and J are TRBV10-3 and TRBJ1-1; no firm D call. Trimming took off 4 bases at V and 2 bases at J, with 14 bases between the two ends. The CDR3 is 15 residues long. The germline V gene has CDR1 ENHRY and CDR2 SYGVKD. The CDR3 coding sequence is TGTGCCATCAGTGCTCATCGCCAGGATAACACTGAAGCTTTCTTT. Amino acid sequence: CAISAHRQDNTEAFF.

This chain uses TRBV28 with TRBJ1-4, with 8 bases aligning to TRBD1. J lost 8 bases, V lost 5 bases, and 10 bases had no gene match. Germline values: CDR1 MDHEN, CDR2 SYDVKM. This CDR3 contains 15 residues. The CDR3 DNA is TGTGCCAGCAGTGCCCGGACAGGGACCGGAGAAAAACTGTTTTTT. Amino acids: CASSARTGTGEKLFF.

V usage is TRBV2 and J usage is TRBJ2-3, with D tentatively TRBD1 (5 bases). V was shortened by 8 bases and J by 0 bases, with 15 bases between the two germline ends. The germline gives CDR1 SNHLY, CDR2 FYNNEI. This CDR3 has 15 amino acids. The DNA for the CDR3 is TGTGCCAGCCGCCCCAGCAGGGCCAGCACAGATACGCAGTATTTT. This gives the protein CASRPSRASTDTQYF. The whole variable domain, remainder taken from reference TRBV2 and TRBJ2-3, is EPEVTQTPSHQVTQMGQEVILRCVPISNHLYFYWYRQILGQKVEFLVSFYNNEISEKSEIFDDQFSVERPDGSNFTLKIRSTKLEDSAMYFCASRPSRASTDTQYFGPGTRLTVL.

This CDR3 reads CASSARLGWSEQYF. CDR3 nucleotide sequence: TGTGCCAGCAGCGCCAGACTAGGTTGGTCCGAGCAGTACTTC. The chain links TRBV13 to TRBJ2-7, with D perhaps matching TRBD2 (6 bases). V was clipped by 5 bases and J by 6 bases, with 17 bases between them. Germline V gene data show CDR1 as PRHDT and CDR2 as FYEKMQ (reference sequence). The CDR3 covers 14 residues.

The gene calls are TRBV5-1 and TRBJ1-1, with no clear D. The V end was cut by 4 bases, the J end by 5 bases, with 9 bases between. The CDR3 spans 12 residues. The germline V gene encodes CDR1 SGHRS and CDR2 YFSETQ. Here the CDR3 reads CASSAPTTEAFF. CDR3 DNA sequence: TGCGCCAGCAGCGCACCGACTACTGAAGCTTTCTTT.

The chain uses TRBV9 and TRBJ1-2, with TRBD1 as a possible D gene (5 bases). The germline CDR1 and CDR2 sequences are SGDLS and YYNGEE. V lost 4 bases and J 8 bases, leaving 18 bases between the germline ends. This CDR3 contains 14 residues. In DNA form, the CDR3 reads TGTGCCAGCAGCCTCCGCACAGGCTCGGCAGGCTACACCTTC. Its protein product is CASSLRTGSAGYTF.

This sequence joins TRBV10-3 and TRBJ1-1; 7 bases line up with TRBD1. This CDR3 has 14 residues. The V and J ends lost 5 bases and 4 bases, in that order; junction bases with no gene match: 7. Germline assignment: CDR1 ENHRY and CDR2 SYGVKD. The CDR3 loop reads CAISQNRDSTEAFF. The CDR3 bases are TGTGCCATCAGTCAAAACCGGGACAGCACTGAAGCTTTCTTT.

The chain is built from TRBV7-2 and TRBJ2-7; possibly TRBD1 for D (5 bases). This CDR3 is built from 15 residues. Germline V lookup: CDR1 SGHTA, CDR2 FQGNSA. V lost 1 base to trimming and J lost 6 bases, with 16 bases between them. The CDR3 DNA sequence: TGTGCCAGCAGCTTAGGGTCCGTGACAGTCAGCGAGCAGTACTTC. Its translation is CASSLGSVTVSEQYF.

The chain carries TRBV6-5 and TRBJ1-4; 9 nucleotides agree with TRBD1. The CDR3 covers 16 residues. J lost 8 bases, V lost 4 bases, and 11 bases had no gene match. CDR1 is MNHEY, CDR2 SVGAGI, per germline. CDR3 sequence: CASSSGGTGFREKLFF. In DNA form, the CDR3 reads TGTGCCAGCAGTTCAGGAGGGACAGGGTTCAGGGAAAAACTGTTTTTT.

The genes are TRBV5-1 and TRBJ2-5, with D tentatively TRBD2 (5 bases). CDR1 and CDR2 from the germline V gene are SGHRS and YFSETQ. This CDR3 is 13 amino acids long. V lost 4 bases and J lost 5, with 12 bases in between. As DNA, the CDR3 is TGCGCCAGCAGCCCGGGGATGGCTGAGACCCAGTACTTC. It specifies CASSPGMAETQYF. The complete variable domain, with remaining parts taken from reference TRBV5-1 and TRBJ2-5, reads KAGVTQTPRYLIKTRGQQVTLSCSPISGHRSVSWYQQTPGQGLQFLFEYFSETQRNKGNFPGRFSGRQFSNSRSEMNVSTLELGDSALYLCASSPGMAETQYFGPGTRLLVL.

The chain links TRBV5-6 to TRBJ1-2; D possibly corresponds to TRBD1 (5 bases). The CDR3 consists of 15 residues. V shed 0 bases and J shed 7 bases, with 16 bases lying between them. Germline CDR1 and CDR2: SGHDT and YYEEEE. CDR3 in amino acids: CASSLARREGRGYTF. DNA of the CDR3: TGTGCCAGCAGCTTGGCCCGCAGGGAGGGTCGTGGCTACACCTTC.

This clone was seen only once. The gene calls are TRBV7-2 and TRBJ2-7, with TRBD1 matching 8 bases. Trimming at V came to 3 bases and at J to 1 base, leaving 14 bases not matched to a gene. Germline CDR1 SGHTA, CDR2 FQGNSA. This CDR3 region has 18 residues. The CDR3 region has the DNA TGTGCCAGCAGCTTGGATTGGTTTGGGGACAGGAGTTCCTACGAGCAGTACTTC. Protein sequence: CASSLDWFGDRSSYEQYF.

The CDR3, as DNA: TGTGCCAGCCGACAGTTCAATCAGCCCCAGCATTTT. Its protein product is CASRQFNQPQHF. The chain employs TRBV9 and TRBJ1-5, with a tentative D call TRBD1 (5 bases). This CDR3 region has 12 residues. The germline gives CDR1 SGDLS, CDR2 YYNGEE. The V and J ends lost 7 bases and 3 bases respectively, with 8 bases between them. The complete variable domain, with remaining parts taken from reference TRBV9 and TRBJ1-5, reads DSGVTQTPKHLITATGQRVTLRCSPRSGDLSVYWYQQSLDQGLQFLIQYYNGEERAKGNILERFSAQQFPDLHSELNLSSLELGDSALYFCASRQFNQPQHFGDGTRLSIL.

The chain is built from TRBV11-2 and TRBJ1-3; 9 bases map to TRBD1. Trimming cost V 3 bases and J 7 bases; bases outside gene matches: 7. The CDR3 spans 15 residues. The germline V gene has CDR1 SGHAT and CDR2 FQNNGV. CDR3 region: CASSLGAGTGNTIYF. In nucleotides, the CDR3 is TGTGCCAGCAGCTTGGGGGCAGGGACAGGGAACACCATATATTTT. Full variable domain (rest looked up from reference TRBV11-2 and TRBJ1-3): EAGVAQSPRYKIIEKRQSVAFWCNPISGHATLYWYQQILGQGPKLLIQFQNNGVVDDSQLPKDRFSAERLKGVDSTLKIQPAKLEDSAVYLCASSLGAGTGNTIYFGEGSWLTVV.

The V call is TRBV18, the J call TRBJ1-2, with D possibly TRBD1 on 6 matching bases. CDR1 is KGHSH and CDR2 is LQKENI in the germline V gene. CDR3 length equals 12 residues. V dropped 2 bases and J dropped 8 bases, with 9 bases sitting between them. The CDR3 region is CASSPKGVGYTF. The CDR3 nucleotides read TGTGCCAGCTCACCAAAGGGGGTCGGCTACACCTTC.

The gene calls are TRBV7-2 and TRBJ1-6, with 7 nucleotides matching TRBD1. Germline V lookup: CDR1 SGHTA, CDR2 FQGNSA. Trimming removed 5 bases from V and 6 bases from J; junction bases left unmatched: 10. This CDR3 region has 16 residues. The CDR3 coding sequence is TGTGCCAGCAGCCAAAGAGTCGGGACAGCTAATTCACCCCTCCACTTT. Translation: CASSQRVGTANSPLHF.

The V and J genes are TRBV7-9 and TRBJ1-1; 7 positions agree with TRBD1. The J segment lost 4 bases and the V segment lost 3 bases, leaving 2 bases of the junction unmatched. CDR1 and CDR2 from the germline V gene are SEHNR and FQNEAQ (reference sequence). This CDR3 is built from 13 residues. The CDR3 DNA reads TGTGCCAGCAGCTTTGACAGGGTCACTGAAGCTTTCTTT. This translates into CASSFDRVTEAFF.

The chain employs TRBV28 and TRBJ2-7; 7 bases are shared with TRBD1. This CDR3 is 14 amino acids long. V was pared by 8 bases and J by 5 bases, with 12 bases of the junction left unmatched. CDR1 is MDHEN, CDR2 SYDVKM, per germline. The CDR3 nucleotides are TGTGCCAGCGGAGGCTCGACAGGGTTCGACGAGCAGTACTTC. It specifies CASGGSTGFDEQYF.

The chain carries TRBV12-3 or TRBV12-4 and TRBJ1-1; D is unclear. The CDR3 length is 11 residues. V was shortened by 5 bases and J by 6 bases, with 7 bases between the two germline ends. CDR3 sequence reads: CASSLYPEAFF. In nucleotides, the CDR3 is TGTGCCAGCAGTCTATACCCTGAAGCTTTCTTT.

This clone occurred once. The chain combines TRBV6-5 with TRBJ1-5; D may be TRBD1 (6 bases). V lost 9 bases and J 7 bases, leaving 16 bases between the germline ends. This CDR3 spans 13 amino acids. Germline V lookup: CDR1 MNHEY, CDR2 SVGAGI. In nucleotides, the CDR3 is TGTGCCAGGGCGACGGGACATCTGCAGCCCCAGCATTTT. It translates to CARATGHLQPQHF.

The CDR3 protein is CAGRSGGYEQYF. The CDR3 coding sequence is TGTGCCGGACGTAGCGGGGGCTACGAGCAGTACTTC. This sequence joins TRBV15 and TRBJ2-7, with 9 positions matching TRBD2. Trimming took 11 bases from V and 3 from J; bases not matched to a gene: 5. The CDR3 loop spans 12 amino acids. The germline gives CDR1 LNHNV, CDR2 YYDKDF (reference sequence). Full variable domain (missing parts from reference TRBV15 and TRBJ2-7): DAMVIQNPRYQVTQFGKPVTLSCSQTLNHNVMYWYQQKSSQAPKLLFHYYDKDFNNEADTPDNFQSRRPNTSFCFLDIRSPGLGDTAMYLCAGRSGGYEQYFGPGTRLTVT.

This clone was detected once. The V and J genes are TRBV5-6 and TRBJ1-2, with 8 nucleotides matching TRBD1. V was clipped by 4 bases and J by 1 base; unmatched bases: 6. CDR3 length: 15 residues. From germline, CDR1 is SGHDT and CDR2 YYEEEE. The CDR3 coding sequence is TGTGCCAGCAGCCCGAGGACAGGGCGTAACTATGGCTACACCTTC. Its translation is CASSPRTGRNYGYTF.

This clone was seen only once. The genes are TRBV28 and TRBJ2-1; maybe TRBD1 (6 bases). Germline V gives CDR1 MDHEN, CDR2 SYDVKM. Trimming stripped 3 bases from V and 3 bases from J, with 12 bases between. The CDR3 contains 15 residues. CDR3 sequence: CASSLMDRDYNEQFF. Written as DNA, the CDR3 is TGTGCCAGCAGTTTGATGGACAGAGACTACAATGAGCAGTTCTTC.

The chain recombines TRBV19 with TRBJ2-7, with D perhaps TRBD1 (6 bases). The V end was cut by 5 bases, the J end by 1 base, with 15 bases between. Germline assignment: CDR1 LNHDA and CDR2 SQIVND (reference sequence). The CDR3 is 15 amino acids. The CDR3 loop reads CASSLNPQGSYEQYF. CDR3 bases: TGTGCCAGTAGTCTCAATCCTCAGGGGTCCTACGAGCAGTACTTC.